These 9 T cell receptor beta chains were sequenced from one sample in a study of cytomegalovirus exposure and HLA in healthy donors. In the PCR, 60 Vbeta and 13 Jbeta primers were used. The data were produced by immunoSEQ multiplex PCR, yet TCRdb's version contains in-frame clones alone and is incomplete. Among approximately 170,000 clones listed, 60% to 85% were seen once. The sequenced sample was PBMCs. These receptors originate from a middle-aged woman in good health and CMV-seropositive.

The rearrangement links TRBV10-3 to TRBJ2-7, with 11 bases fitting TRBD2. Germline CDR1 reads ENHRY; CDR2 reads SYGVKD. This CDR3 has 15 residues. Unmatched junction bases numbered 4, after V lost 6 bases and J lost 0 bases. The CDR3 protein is CAIRTSGGSSYEQYF. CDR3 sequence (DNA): TGTGCCATCAGAACTAGCGGGGGAAGCTCCTACGAGCAGTACTTC.

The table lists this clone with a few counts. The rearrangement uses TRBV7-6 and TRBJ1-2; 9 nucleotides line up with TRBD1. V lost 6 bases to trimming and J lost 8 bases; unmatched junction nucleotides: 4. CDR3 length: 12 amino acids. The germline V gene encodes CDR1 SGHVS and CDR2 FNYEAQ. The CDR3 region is CASRDTGGGYTF. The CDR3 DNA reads TGTGCCAGCAGAGACACAGGGGGCGGCTACACCTTC.

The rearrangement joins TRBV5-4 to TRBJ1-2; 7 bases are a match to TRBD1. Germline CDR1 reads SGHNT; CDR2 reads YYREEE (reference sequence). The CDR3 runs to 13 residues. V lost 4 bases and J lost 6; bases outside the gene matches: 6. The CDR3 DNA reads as TGTGCCAGCAGCCCGGACAGGAGGCATGGCTACACCTTC. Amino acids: CASSPDRRHGYTF. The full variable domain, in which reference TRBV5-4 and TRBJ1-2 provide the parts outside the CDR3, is ETGVTQSPTHLIKTRGQQVTLRCSSQSGHNTVSWYQQALGQGPQFIFQYYREEENGRGNFPPRFSGLQFPNYSSELNVNALELDDSALYLCASSPDRRHGYTFGSGTRLTVV.

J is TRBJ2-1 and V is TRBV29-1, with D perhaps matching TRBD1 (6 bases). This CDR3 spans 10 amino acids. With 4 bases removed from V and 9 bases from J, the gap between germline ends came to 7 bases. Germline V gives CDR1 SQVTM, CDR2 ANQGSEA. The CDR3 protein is CSVAGAEQFF. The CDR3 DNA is TGCAGCGTTGCAGGGGCTGAGCAGTTCTTC.

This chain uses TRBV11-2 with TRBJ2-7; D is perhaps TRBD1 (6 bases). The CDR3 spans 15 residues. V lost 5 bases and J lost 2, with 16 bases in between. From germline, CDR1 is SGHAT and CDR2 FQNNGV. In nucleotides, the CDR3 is TGTGCCAGCAGCCCTCAGACAGGTTCCACCTACGAGCAGTACTTC. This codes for CASSPQTGSTYEQYF.

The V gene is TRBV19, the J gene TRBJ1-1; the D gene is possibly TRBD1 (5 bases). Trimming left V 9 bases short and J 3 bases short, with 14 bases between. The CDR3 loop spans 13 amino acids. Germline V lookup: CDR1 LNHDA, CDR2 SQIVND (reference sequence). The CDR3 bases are TGTGCCAGCACAGGTACGGTTGACACTGAAGCTTTCTTT. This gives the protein CASTGTVDTEAFF. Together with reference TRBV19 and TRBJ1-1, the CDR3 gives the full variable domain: DGGITQSPKYLFRKEGQNVTLSCEQNLNHDAMYWYRQDPGQGLRLIYYSQIVNDFQKGDIAEGYSVSREKKESFPLTVTSAQKNPTAFYLCASTGTVDTEAFFGQGTRLTVV.

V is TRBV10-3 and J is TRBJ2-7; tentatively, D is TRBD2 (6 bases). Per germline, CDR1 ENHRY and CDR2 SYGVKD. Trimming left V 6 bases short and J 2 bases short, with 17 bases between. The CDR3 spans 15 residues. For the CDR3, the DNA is TGTGCCATCAGCGAATTCGGGACTGGCACCTACGAGCAGTACTTC. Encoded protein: CAISEFGTGTYEQYF.

The CDR3 protein is CASSVRGQGYNEQFF. The DNA of the CDR3 is TGTGCCAGCAGCGTAAGGGGACAGGGTTACAATGAGCAGTTCTTC. This chain connects TRBV9 to TRBJ2-1; 9 nucleotides align to TRBD1. Germline CDR1 and CDR2: SGDLS and YYNGEE. The CDR3 spans 15 residues. Trimming took 1 base from V and 4 from J; bases not matched to a gene: 3.

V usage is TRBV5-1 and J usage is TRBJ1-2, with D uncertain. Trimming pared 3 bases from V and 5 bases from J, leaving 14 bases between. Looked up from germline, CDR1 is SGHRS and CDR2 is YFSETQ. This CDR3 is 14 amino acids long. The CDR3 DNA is TGCGCCAGCAGCTACGACCGGGTCAATTATGGCTACACCTTC. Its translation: CASSYDRVNYGYTF. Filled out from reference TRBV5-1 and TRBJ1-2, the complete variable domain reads KAGVTQTPRYLIKTRGQQVTLSCSPISGHRSVSWYQQTPGQGLQFLFEYFSETQRNKGNFPGRFSGRQFSNSRSEMNVSTLELGDSALYLCASSYDRVNYGYTFGSGTRLTVV.